What follows describes a single T cell receptor beta chain. This record belongs to a study of blood T cell repertoires in COVID-19. Study-wide background: The origin of the acute and convalescent COVID-19 samples was the United States, Italy and Spain.

Under the authors' procedure: Amplification with reference gene primers provided the estimates of nucleated cell counts. Method: immunoSEQ multiplex PCR; TCRdb's copy keeps in-frame clones and lacks some. The D gene and trimming were derived from the DNA, and the V and J assignments and clone size from that table. The repertoire includes nearly 35,000 clones, around four fifths of them detected once, and roughly 7% sits in the top ten. The sample comprised peripheral blood. This clonotype was sampled from a woman aged 60 to 75 with acute or convalescent COVID-19.

This CDR3 is CASSPSGDRGTYEQYF. The CDR3 DNA follows: TGTGCCAGCTCTCCGTCCGGCGACAGGGGTACCTACGAGCAGTACTTC. V and J are TRBV18 and TRBJ2-7, with 8 bases identical to TRBD1. Germline values: CDR1 KGHSH, CDR2 LQKENI. CDR3 length: 16 residues. Trimming took 6 bases from V and 2 from J; bases not matched to a gene: 12.